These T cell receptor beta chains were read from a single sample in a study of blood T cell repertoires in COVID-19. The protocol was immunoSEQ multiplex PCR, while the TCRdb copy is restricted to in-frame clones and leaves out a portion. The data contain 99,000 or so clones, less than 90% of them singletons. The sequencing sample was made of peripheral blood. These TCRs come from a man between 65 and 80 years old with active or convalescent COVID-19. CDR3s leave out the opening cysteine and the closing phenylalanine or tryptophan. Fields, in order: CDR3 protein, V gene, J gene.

CDR3: AWSREGTSPLH
V: TRBV30
J: TRBJ1-6

CDR3: ATSAVSGGSETQY
V: TRBV15
J: TRBJ2-5

CDR3: ASSRMTTGWIDTQY
V: TRBV7-9
J: TRBJ2-3

CDR3: ASSLASGGSETQY
V: TRBV7-7
J: TRBJ2-5

CDR3: ASSERQGGYEQY
V: TRBV6-1
J: TRBJ2-7

CDR3: ASSLQGHTEAF
V: TRBV5-1
J: TRBJ1-1

CDR3: SVAWTSGTDTQY
V: TRBV29-1
J: TRBJ2-3

CDR3: ASSDRLAMANTGELF
V: TRBV6-1
J: TRBJ2-2

CDR3: ASSAGGYNEQF
V: TRBV7-3
J: TRBJ2-1

CDR3: ASSFIQGGTGELF
V: TRBV7-8
J: TRBJ2-2

CDR3: ASSLLAGQETQY
V: TRBV7-2
J: TRBJ2-5

CDR3: AIRERRNTIY
V: TRBV6-4
J: TRBJ1-3

CDR3: ASSERETQY
V: TRBV19
J: TRBJ2-5

CDR3: ASSPPGRGEWQPQH
V: TRBV27
J: TRBJ1-5

CDR3: ATSDFELAGTYTQY
V: TRBV24-1
J: TRBJ2-3

CDR3: ASTFSRAESTDTQY
V: TRBV28
J: TRBJ2-3

CDR3: ASSLRRGGPTSTDTQY
V: TRBV5-6
J: TRBJ2-3

CDR3: AWSVTGGYEQY
V: TRBV30
J: TRBJ2-7

CDR3: ASSSGGQPQH
V: TRBV28
J: TRBJ1-5

CDR3: ASSLTKWEPYGYT
V: TRBV6-5
J: TRBJ1-2

CDR3: ATSDIRGAVDTQY
V: TRBV24-1
J: TRBJ2-3

CDR3: ASSLNGGRAQHT
V: TRBV28
J: TRBJ1-2

CDR3: AITGGPNNEQF
V: TRBV10-3
J: TRBJ2-1

CDR3: ASSFMAGTYEQY
V: TRBV28
J: TRBJ2-7

CDR3: SVNRGKGETQY
V: TRBV29-1
J: TRBJ2-5

CDR3: ASSEGWTGAEAF
V: TRBV25-1
J: TRBJ1-1

CDR3: ASSLERGGYFEQF
V: TRBV7-3
J: TRBJ2-1

CDR3: ASSLAGVAKNIQY
V: TRBV13
J: TRBJ2-4

CDR3: ASSFEETYEQY
V: TRBV28
J: TRBJ2-7

CDR3: ASSLGLAGGRAETQY
V: TRBV5-4
J: TRBJ2-5

CDR3: ASSQDELPDYGYT
V: TRBV14
J: TRBJ1-2

CDR3: ASSATMSGGTDTQY
V: TRBV9
J: TRBJ2-3

CDR3: ASSLNAGYEQY
V: TRBV5-1
J: TRBJ2-7

CDR3: ASSRDGGESPF
V: TRBV18
J: TRBJ1-1

CDR3: ASSQDEGGQPQH
V: TRBV4-1
J: TRBJ1-5

CDR3: ASSFTGTNTDTQY
V: TRBV7-2
J: TRBJ2-3

CDR3: ASSQIQGAYNEQF
V: TRBV2
J: TRBJ2-1

CDR3: ASSPQRNTIY
V: TRBV9
J: TRBJ1-3

CDR3: ASSYGTEAYNEQF
V: TRBV6-5
J: TRBJ2-1

CDR3: AWSGNLNGYT
V: TRBV30
J: TRBJ1-2

CDR3: ASSQGQSYEQY
V: TRBV11-2
J: TRBJ2-7

CDR3: ASSFISGGSNIQY
V: TRBV28
J: TRBJ2-4

CDR3: ASSPTGGARTEAF
V: TRBV28
J: TRBJ1-1

CDR3: ASSWTDYSNQPQH
V: TRBV6-6
J: TRBJ1-5

CDR3: ASSQFTGGRLVEQF
V: TRBV3-1/TRBV3-2
J: TRBJ2-1

CDR3: ASSTRDTGLVETQY
V: TRBV19
J: TRBJ2-5

CDR3: ASRWGTRALPYGYT
V: TRBV28
J: TRBJ1-2

CDR3: ASSFEAGELF
V: TRBV7-9
J: TRBJ2-2